This T cell receptor (beta chain) appears in the sequencing data of a study of Tregs in tolerant kidney transplant recipients. The CDR3 runs to 15 residues. V was trimmed by 2 bases and J by 0 bases, leaving 9 bases between them. The germline CDR1 and CDR2 sequences are SGHRS and YFSETQ. Study results and limitations: Validation in larger populations is needed because few patients were studied.

TCRdb's copy holds only in-frame clones and misses some; the assay was immunoSEQ multiplex PCR. Of about 120,000 clones in the sample, almost 95% were seen once. For this clone: What it binds is unknown. This sample includes further DNA sequences coding for the same CDR3.

Material: CD4+ T cells from blood. V gene TRBV5-1 combines with J gene TRBJ2-1; no reliable D call. The sequence derives from a human donor in good health. CDR3 sequence: CASSLDVSSYNEQFF. The DNA of the CDR3 is TGCGCCAGCAGCTTAGACGTTAGCTCCTACAATGAGCAGTTCTTC.